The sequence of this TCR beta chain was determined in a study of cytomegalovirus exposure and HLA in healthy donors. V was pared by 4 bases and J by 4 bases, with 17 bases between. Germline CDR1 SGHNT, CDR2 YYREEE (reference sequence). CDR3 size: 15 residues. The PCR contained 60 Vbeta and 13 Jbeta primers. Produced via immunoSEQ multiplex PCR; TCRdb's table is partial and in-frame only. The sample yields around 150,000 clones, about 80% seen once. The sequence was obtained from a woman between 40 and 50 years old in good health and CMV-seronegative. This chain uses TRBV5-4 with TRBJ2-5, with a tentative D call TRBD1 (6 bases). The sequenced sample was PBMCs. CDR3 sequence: CASSPGHRMGETQYF. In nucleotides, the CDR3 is TGTGCCAGCAGCCCGGGACACAGGATGGGAGAGACCCAGTACTTC.